The entry below gives a single TCR beta chain sequence along with its context. As yet, its antigen is unknown. This entry comes from a study of CD8+CD57+ T cells in acquired aplastic anemia. Whole-study findings and limits: Significant differences in CD8+ Simpson's diversity were not observed between patients and controls.

The TCR beta profiling, which covered VDJ combination and CDR3 sequence, was carried out using genomic DNA as the template. TCRdb independently ran MiXCR on the reads; one entry per CDR3 protein. The sample has 200,000 to 250,000 distinct CDR3 sequences; under 50% are singletons. In patients chosen for sequencing, flow cytometry had shown CD8+CD57+ cell expansion. Severe acquired aplastic anemia was present in all patients. The source of this sequence is a human donor with aplastic anemia. Sequenced input: sorted CD4+, CD8+, or CD8+CD57+ T cells (not recorded which) from PBMCs.

In DNA form, the CDR3 reads TGTGCCAGTCGGCCCCGGACAGGGTACGCAGATACGCAGTATTTT. Protein sequence: CASRPRTGYADTQYF. The chain uses TRBV28 and TRBJ2-3; the match to TRBD1 covers 8 bases. The CDR3 is 15 residues long. CDR1 is MDHEN, CDR2 SYDVKM, per germline. With V trimmed by 9 bases and J by 4 bases, 12 bases remained unmatched.